This is a list of T cell receptor beta chains from one sample in a study of shared clonotypes between healthy human individuals. Assay used: immunoSEQ multiplex PCR; TCRdb lists only in-frame clones, some missing. The sample consists of 2,100,000 or so clones, around 95% of them appearing once. The material sequenced was naive CD4+ T cells sorted from blood. The receptors derive from a man aged 18 to 29 in good health. The CDR3 runs from the conserved cysteine through the conserved F or W. The D gene is left open where the match is weak.

d_gene,v_gene,j_gene,CDR3aa
NA,TRBV7-9,TRBJ1-3,CASSRFTDNSGNTIYF
NA,TRBV11-2,TRBJ1-2,CASSPRVGDGYTF
TRBD2,TRBV6-6,TRBJ2-1,CASSYSSGGAYNEQFF
TRBD1,TRBV7-9,TRBJ1-4,CASSLGQGSEKLFF
TRBD2,TRBV11-3,TRBJ2-2,CASSSGAGTTTGELFF
NA,TRBV18,TRBJ2-6,CASSPVTGSPSSGANVLTF
TRBD1,TRBV10-2,TRBJ2-7,CASSGQGIYEQYF
TRBD1,TRBV19,TRBJ1-1,CASRDREAFF
TRBD2,TRBV13,TRBJ2-5,CASSSPGTSGGGETQYF
TRBD1,TRBV6-5,TRBJ2-4,CASSQGGLGKNIQYF
TRBD1,TRBV2,TRBJ1-4,CASSAQGINEKLFF
NA,TRBV21-1,TRBJ1-1,CASSPPDRGEAFF
NA,TRBV18,TRBJ2-6,CASSPSGANVLTF
TRBD1,TRBV28,TRBJ2-2,CASHKGASGELFF
NA,TRBV18,TRBJ1-1,CASSTLSKNTEAFF
TRBD1,TRBV28,TRBJ1-5,CASRQGGDSNQPQHF
NA,TRBV4-1,TRBJ2-3,CASSQGGRGDTQYF
TRBD2,TRBV12-5,TRBJ2-5,CASGLSSGRLGETQYF
TRBD1,TRBV7-2,TRBJ2-7,CASSPRDSSYEQYF
NA,TRBV11-2,TRBJ2-7,CASSLSTAGEQYF
NA,TRBV28,TRBJ2-7,CASEGLKEQYF
NA,TRBV9,TRBJ1-2,CASSSRVEGYTF
NA,TRBV10-2,TRBJ1-3,CASSESGAVSGNTIYF
TRBD1,TRBV5-1,TRBJ2-7,CASSSGDRNEQYF
NA,TRBV2,TRBJ1-5,CASGRVSNQPQHF
NA,TRBV27,TRBJ1-5,CASSLSGRANQPQHF
TRBD1,TRBV5-4,TRBJ1-1,CASSLEGTVVKAFF
NA,TRBV11-2,TRBJ2-3,CASSSGDTQYF
TRBD1,TRBV7-9,TRBJ2-1,CASSLTGGGYNEQFF
NA,TRBV29-1,TRBJ1-1,CSARRGVTEAFF
NA,TRBV7-8,TRBJ2-5,CASSLAARQETQYF
NA,TRBV7-2,TRBJ2-7,CASSLALYEQYF
NA,TRBV6-5,TRBJ1-6,CASSYPNSPLHF
NA,TRBV11-2,TRBJ1-3,CASRRLGASSGNTIYF
TRBD1,TRBV5-1,TRBJ1-1,CASRAGTANTEAFF
NA,TRBV7-2,TRBJ1-5,CASSSEGVGNQPQHF
NA,TRBV4-1,TRBJ1-5,CASSQEGNSNQPQHF
NA,TRBV7-2,TRBJ1-5,CASSSSYNQPQHF
TRBD2,TRBV10-1,TRBJ2-3,CASSESLAGGVHTQYF
NA,TRBV19,TRBJ2-2,CASSTQTAQGAGELFF
TRBD1,TRBV5-6,TRBJ2-3,CASSPGTGVSTDTQYF
NA,TRBV5-1,TRBJ2-5,CASSFGLFRGEETQYF
TRBD1,TRBV4-1,TRBJ2-1,CASSQKRDRPHNEQFF
TRBD1,TRBV28,TRBJ2-7,CASTVRQGLYEQYF
TRBD1,TRBV28,TRBJ2-2,CASFGRDRGGTGELFF
NA,TRBV7-2,TRBJ2-3,CASRLGGSNTDTQYF
TRBD1,TRBV30,TRBJ2-2,CAWSLGTGDTGELFF
NA,TRBV4-3,TRBJ1-1,CASSLSRANTEAFF
NA,TRBV18,TRBJ2-2,CASSRGSMVSGELFF
NA,TRBV30,TRBJ1-1,CAWARTDLLNTEAFF
NA,TRBV27,TRBJ2-5,CASSTVRGAKTQYF